This T cell receptor beta chain was sequenced in a study of spatial heterogeneity in lung cancer. Trimming left V 5 bases short and J 2 bases short, with 13 bases between. The CDR3 consists of 14 residues. Germline-derived CDR1 and CDR2 are SGHVS and FQNEAQ. TCRdb ran MiXCR on the 5' RACE reads and lists one entry per CDR3 protein. The sample includes about 53,000 distinct CDR3 sequences, under 7.5% seen only once; the top ten take approximately 2.6%. The time point is: sample taken at primary tumor resection. The sequenced material consisted of unsorted whole RNA from tumor, nontumor lung or frozen PBMC. As to this clonotype: Given a much more abundant clone one base away, this may be a read error.

This clonotype was obtained from a female donor with early-stage non-small cell lung cancer. The sample was PBMCs, taken at surgery. V gene TRBV7-8 combines with J gene TRBJ2-7, with a tentative D call TRBD2 (7 bases). The DNA of the CDR3 is TGTGCCAGCAGCCCGGGGGGCAGAACCTACGAGCAGTACTTC. Amino acid sequence: CASSPGGRTYEQYF.